What follows describes a single T cell receptor beta chain. Its antigen is undetermined. PCR employed 60 Vbeta and 13 Jbeta primers. Assay: immunoSEQ multiplex PCR; the TCRdb copy retains only in-frame clones and omits some. The data show about 160,000 clones, more than 80% seen once. These data come from a study of cytomegalovirus exposure and HLA in healthy donors. Broader study findings: Presence/absence analyses supposed approximately even sequencing depth among donors.

The V and J ends lost 4 bases and 4 bases, in that order; junction bases with no gene match: 7. Germline values: CDR1 SGHDN, CDR2 FVKESK. The CDR3 runs 16 residues. The chain combines TRBV14 with TRBJ1-3, with 10 bases matching TRBD1. Input material: PBMCs. The origin of this receptor is a woman aged 25 to 45 in good health and CMV-seropositive. CDR3 in amino acids: CASSPGQGKQGNTIYF. The CDR3, as DNA: TGTGCCAGCAGCCCGGGACAGGGGAAACAGGGAAACACCATATATTTT.